This is a list of T cell receptor beta chains from one sample in a study of shared clonotypes between healthy human individuals. Clones were sequenced by immunoSEQ multiplex PCR, and TCRdb holds only the in-frame ones, with some missing. This sample has over 850,000 clones; approximately 78% occur once, and the top ten carry 0.55% to 0.7%. Sequencing used memory CD4+ T cells from PBMCs. The receptors were sampled from a man between 18 and 35 years old in good health. Some clones in this sample may be carry-over from other donors' samples. Each CDR3 is given with its conserved first and last residue. D genes are given only for firm matches. A clone size is listed for some rows: how often the clone was seen (once, few, many), or a class if it is expanded.

CDR3 length: 14; J gene: TRBJ2-4; clone size: few; D gene: NA; V gene: TRBV11-2; CDR3 protein: CASSLLGEGGIQYF; CDR3 DNA: TGTGCCAGCAGCTTACTGGGCGAGGGAGGCATTCAGTACTTC
CDR3 length: 15; J gene: TRBJ2-5; clone size: NA; D gene: NA; V gene: TRBV7-8; CDR3 protein: CASSFFSHIQETQYF; CDR3 DNA: TGTGCCAGCAGCTTTTTTTCCCACATACAAGAGACCCAGTACTTC
CDR3 length: 15; J gene: TRBJ1-3; clone size: NA; D gene: NA; V gene: TRBV6-5; CDR3 protein: CASRRGGSSGNTIYF; CDR3 DNA: TGTGCCAGCCGGCGGGGGGGGAGCTCTGGAAACACCATATATTTT
CDR3 length: 17; J gene: TRBJ1-6; clone size: NA; D gene: TRBD1; V gene: TRBV5-1; CDR3 protein: CASSQAPGQGFRSPLHF; CDR3 DNA: TGCGCCAGCAGCCAAGCACCGGGACAGGGGTTTCGGTCACCCCTCCACTTT
CDR3 length: 14; J gene: TRBJ2-7; clone size: NA; D gene: NA; V gene: TRBV27; CDR3 protein: CASSPWDTPYEQYF; CDR3 DNA: TGTGCCAGCAGTCCATGGGACACCCCCTACGAGCAGTACTTC
CDR3 length: 11; J gene: TRBJ2-4; clone size: NA; D gene: NA; V gene: TRBV28; CDR3 protein: CATNTRGMQYF; CDR3 DNA: TGTGCCACCAACACGAGGGGGATGCAGTACTTC
CDR3 length: 15; J gene: TRBJ2-7; clone size: NA; D gene: TRBD2; V gene: TRBV9; CDR3 protein: CASSVQAGARNEQYF; CDR3 DNA: TGTGCCAGCAGCGTACAAGCGGGAGCAAGGAACGAGCAGTACTTC
CDR3 length: 15; J gene: TRBJ2-3; clone size: once; D gene: NA; V gene: TRBV5-6; CDR3 protein: CASSLPGLSTDTQYF; CDR3 DNA: TGTGCCAGCAGCTTACCGGGACTGAGCACAGATACGCAGTATTTT
CDR3 length: 15; J gene: TRBJ2-7; clone size: NA; D gene: TRBD2; V gene: TRBV5-1; CDR3 protein: CASSPNILAGGSPYF; CDR3 DNA: TGCGCCAGCAGCCCTAATATACTAGCGGGAGGGTCTCCGTACTTC
CDR3 length: 16; J gene: TRBJ2-3; clone size: NA; D gene: TRBD2; V gene: TRBV5-1; CDR3 protein: CASSRLAGGPTDTQYF; CDR3 DNA: TGCGCCAGCAGCCGACTAGCGGGAGGGCCCACAGATACGCAGTATTTT
CDR3 length: 15; J gene: TRBJ2-7; clone size: NA; D gene: TRBD2; V gene: TRBV5-1; CDR3 protein: CASSDSAGGWYEQYF; CDR3 DNA: TGCGCCAGCAGCGATTCAGCGGGAGGGTGGTACGAGCAGTACTTC
CDR3 length: 13; J gene: TRBJ1-1; clone size: NA; D gene: TRBD1; V gene: TRBV7-2; CDR3 protein: CASSSPGGTEAFF; CDR3 DNA: TGTGCCAGCAGCTCACCAGGGGGCACTGAAGCTTTCTTT
CDR3 length: 14; J gene: TRBJ2-7; clone size: NA; D gene: TRBD2; V gene: TRBV10-3; CDR3 protein: CAISEGRGVYEQYF; CDR3 DNA: TGTGCCATCAGTGAAGGACGGGGGGTCTACGAGCAGTACTTC
CDR3 length: 15; J gene: TRBJ1-2; clone size: NA; D gene: TRBD1; V gene: TRBV18; CDR3 protein: CASSPSLDRGYGYTF; CDR3 DNA: TGTGCCAGCTCACCTTCCCTCGACAGGGGCTATGGCTACACCTTC
CDR3 length: 11; J gene: TRBJ2-7; clone size: many; D gene: NA; V gene: TRBV6-1; CDR3 protein: CASVNSYEQYF; CDR3 DNA: TGTGCCAGCGTCAATTCCTACGAGCAGTACTTC
CDR3 length: 18; J gene: TRBJ2-1; clone size: NA; D gene: TRBD2; V gene: TRBV9; CDR3 protein: CASSATPGLAGVDNEQFF; CDR3 DNA: TGTGCCAGCAGCGCTACGCCGGGACTAGCGGGAGTTGATAATGAGCAGTTCTTC
CDR3 length: 12; J gene: TRBJ2-3; clone size: NA; D gene: NA; V gene: TRBV5-1; CDR3 protein: CASSPGTDTQYF; CDR3 DNA: TGCGCCAGCAGCCCTGGCACAGATACGCAGTATTTT
CDR3 length: 16; J gene: TRBJ2-1; clone size: NA; D gene: TRBD2; V gene: TRBV5-4; CDR3 protein: CASSLLTGGPGNEQFF; CDR3 DNA: TGTGCCAGCAGCTTATTGACGGGAGGGCCAGGGAATGAGCAGTTCTTC
CDR3 length: 15; J gene: TRBJ1-5; clone size: NA; D gene: NA; V gene: TRBV7-8; CDR3 protein: CASSLAWGSNQPQHF; CDR3 DNA: TGTGCCAGCAGCTTAGCGTGGGGTAGCAATCAGCCCCAGCATTTT
CDR3 length: 17; J gene: TRBJ2-3; clone size: NA; D gene: TRBD2; V gene: TRBV5-5; CDR3 protein: CASSLKSSGSLTDTQYF; CDR3 DNA: TGTGCCAGCAGCTTGAAATCTAGCGGGAGCCTCACAGATACGCAGTATTTT
CDR3 length: 16; J gene: TRBJ1-5; clone size: many; D gene: NA; V gene: TRBV5-1; CDR3 protein: CASSLEGRGMNQPQHF; CDR3 DNA: TGCGCCAGCAGCTTGGAGGGCAGGGGTATGAATCAGCCCCAGCATTTT
CDR3 length: 13; J gene: TRBJ1-2; clone size: NA; D gene: NA; V gene: TRBV19; CDR3 protein: CASSRNDGTLPIF; CDR3 DNA: TGTGCCAGTAGTAGAAATGACGGGACTCTTCCGATCTTC
CDR3 length: 12; J gene: TRBJ1-5; clone size: NA; D gene: NA; V gene: TRBV6-6; CDR3 protein: CASSSSLGAQHF; CDR3 DNA: TGTGCCAGCAGTTCCTCCTTAGGTGCCCAGCATTTT
CDR3 length: 15; J gene: TRBJ1-5; clone size: NA; D gene: NA; V gene: TRBV18; CDR3 protein: CASSPQIGVNQPQHF; CDR3 DNA: TGTGCCAGCTCACCACAGATCGGTGTCAATCAGCCCCAGCATTTT
CDR3 length: 16; J gene: TRBJ2-3; clone size: NA; D gene: TRBD2; V gene: TRBV7-2; CDR3 protein: CASSLGVAGVSDTQYF; CDR3 DNA: TGTGCCAGCAGCTTAGGGGTAGCGGGAGTTTCAGATACGCAGTATTTT
CDR3 length: 13; J gene: TRBJ1-2; clone size: NA; D gene: NA; V gene: TRBV29-1; CDR3 protein: CSVKDPANYGYTF; CDR3 DNA: TGCAGCGTGAAGGACCCCGCTAACTATGGCTACACCTTC
CDR3 length: 15; J gene: TRBJ1-1; clone size: NA; D gene: TRBD1; V gene: TRBV7-2; CDR3 protein: CASSLGGTVNTEAFF; CDR3 DNA: TGTGCCAGCAGCTTAGGAGGGACAGTGAACACTGAAGCTTTCTTT
CDR3 length: 15; J gene: TRBJ2-7; clone size: NA; D gene: TRBD2; V gene: TRBV27; CDR3 protein: CASSRWDSGNSEQYF; CDR3 DNA: TGTGCCAGCAGTCGCTGGGATAGCGGGAATTCCGAGCAGTACTTC
CDR3 length: 15; J gene: TRBJ1-2; clone size: NA; D gene: NA; V gene: TRBV6-1; CDR3 protein: CASSAPQGLGYGYTF; CDR3 DNA: TGTGCCAGCAGTGCCCCCCAGGGGCTCGGGTATGGCTACACCTTC
CDR3 length: 14; J gene: TRBJ1-1; clone size: NA; D gene: NA; V gene: TRBV6-1; CDR3 protein: CASSEASAIEEAFF; CDR3 DNA: TGTGCCAGCAGTGAAGCGTCAGCGATTGAGGAAGCTTTCTTT
CDR3 length: 13; J gene: TRBJ2-5; clone size: NA; D gene: NA; V gene: TRBV5-6; CDR3 protein: CASSFPGTETQYF; CDR3 DNA: TGTGCCAGCAGCTTCCCGGGGACAGAGACCCAGTACTTC
CDR3 length: 15; J gene: TRBJ2-7; clone size: few; D gene: TRBD2; V gene: TRBV9; CDR3 protein: CASSPRPSGTGEQYF; CDR3 DNA: TGTGCCAGCAGCCCCCGTCCGAGCGGGACGGGAGAGCAGTACTTC
CDR3 length: 14; J gene: TRBJ1-5; clone size: NA; D gene: NA; V gene: TRBV5-1; CDR3 protein: CASSLGVSNQPQHF; CDR3 DNA: TGCGCCAGCAGCTTAGGAGTGAGCAATCAGCCCCAGCATTTT
CDR3 length: 13; J gene: TRBJ1-2; clone size: NA; D gene: NA; V gene: TRBV5-8; CDR3 protein: CASSLRGTRGYTF; CDR3 DNA: TGTGCCAGCAGCTTGAGAGGGACTCGTGGCTACACCTTC
CDR3 length: 15; J gene: TRBJ1-4; clone size: once; D gene: TRBD1; V gene: TRBV18; CDR3 protein: CASSPPGQRNEKLFF; CDR3 DNA: TGTGCCAGCTCACCACCGGGACAGCGTAATGAAAAACTGTTTTTT